These 17 T cell receptor beta chains were all obtained from the same sample, sequenced in a study of OX40 agonist ivuxolimab in advanced cancers. Generated by immunoSEQ multiplex PCR, the TCRdb table keeps only in-frame clones and is missing some. The sample contains 75,000 to 100,000 clones, roughly 80% of which appear only once. The sequences come from CD4+ or CD8+ T cells sorted from blood, collected in a trial of the OX40 agonist ivuxolimab. The receptors here all came from an adult with an advanced solid tumor such as melanoma, head and neck, liver or kidney cancer.

On this clone: In the same sample, other DNA sequences code for this CDR3. This chain links TRBV5-1 with TRBJ2-5, with a tentative D call TRBD2 (5 bases). Trimming stripped 0 bases from V and 4 bases from J, with 10 bases between. CDR3 size: 14 residues. Germline V gene data show CDR1 as SGHRS and CDR2 as YFSETQ. CDR3 sequence (DNA): TGCGCCAGCAGCTTGGAAGGAGGAGGAGAGACCCAGTACTTC. This gives the protein CASSLEGGGETQYF.

The V and J genes are TRBV27 and TRBJ1-2; 8 bases fit TRBD1. In germline, CDR1 is MNHEY, CDR2 SMNVEV (reference sequence). The V gene end was trimmed by 6 bases and the J gene end by 4 bases; junction bases not matched to a gene: 4. CDR3 length equals 13 residues. The CDR3 DNA reads as TGTGCCAGCAGGTCGGACAGGGCCTATGGCTACACCTTC. Protein product: CASRSDRAYGYTF.

The rearrangement links TRBV5-1 to TRBJ2-6; D is unclear. From germline, CDR1 is SGHRS and CDR2 YFSETQ. This CDR3 contains 16 residues. The ends were cut back, 0 bases at V and 0 bases at J, with 7 bases in the middle. CDR3 DNA sequence: TGCGCCAGCAGCTTGGGACGTAGCTCTGGGGCCAACGTCCTGACTTTC. Translated, it gives CASSLGRSSGANVLTF.

V and J are TRBV7-8 and TRBJ2-7; 7 bases align to TRBD1. CDR3 length: 16 amino acids. Germline V lookup: CDR1 SGHVS, CDR2 FQNEAQ. The ends lost 5 bases at V and 6 bases at J; junction bases unmatched: 16. CDR3 sequence (DNA): TGTGCCAGCAGCCGGACAGGAAGGGGGCGGGTGGGCGAGCAGTACTTC. Its protein is CASSRTGRGRVGEQYF.

The chain employs TRBV19 and TRBJ2-1; 7 bases fit TRBD2. The CDR3 length is 15 residues. CDR1 and CDR2 (germline): LNHDA, SQIVND (reference sequence). V trimming: 0 bases; J trimming: 4 bases; junction bases outside the gene matches: 3. The CDR3 spells CASSIERGRYNEQFF. In DNA form, the CDR3 reads TGTGCCAGTAGTATAGAGCGGGGGAGATACAATGAGCAGTTCTTC.

The chain links TRBV4-3 to TRBJ1-3; maybe TRBD1 (6 bases). Germline V lookup: CDR1 LGHNA, CDR2 YSLEER. The CDR3 runs 15 residues. V lost 1 base and J 2 bases, leaving 9 bases between the germline ends. The CDR3 nucleotides are TGCGCCAGCAGCCAAGGGGGGGCACCTGGAAACACCATATATTTT. It encodes CASSQGGAPGNTIYF.

By share of the sample, this clone is medium-sized. The V gene is TRBV4-1, the J gene TRBJ2-7; weak D call: TRBD2 (6 bases). V lost 0 bases, J lost 2 bases, and 17 bases lay in between. This CDR3 is 17 amino acids long. The germline V gene encodes CDR1 MGHRA and CDR2 YSYEKL. The CDR3 loop reads CASSQDGSEGFTYEQYF. The DNA for the CDR3 is TGCGCCAGCAGCCAAGATGGGTCGGAGGGATTCACCTACGAGCAGTACTTC.

The rearrangement joins TRBV5-8 to TRBJ2-5; the D is unclear. This CDR3 is 14 amino acids long. Trimming left V 1 base short and J 2 bases short, with 9 bases between. Germline-derived CDR1 and CDR2 are SGHTS and YDEGEE. DNA for the CDR3: TGTGCCAGCAGCTTGATGGGGTTTCAAGAGACCCAGTACTTC. Translating gives CASSLMGFQETQYF.

The gene calls are TRBV19 and TRBJ1-1, with TRBD1 matching 8 bases. CDR1 is LNHDA and CDR2 is SQIVND in the germline V gene (reference sequence). The CDR3 totals 14 residues. V lost 6 bases and J lost 1; bases outside the gene matches: 4. CDR3 nucleotide sequence: TGTGCCAGTAGGGGGACAGGAAGGAACACTGAAGCTTTCTTT. It specifies CASRGTGRNTEAFF.

The J gene is TRBJ2-7, the V gene TRBV5-1; 10 positions match TRBD2. V was clipped by 1 base and J by 2 bases; unmatched bases: 3. The CDR3 consists of 15 residues. The germline V gene has CDR1 SGHRS and CDR2 YFSETQ. Written as DNA, the CDR3 is TGCGCCAGCAGCTTGCAAGCGGGAGGGACCTACGAGCAGTACTTC. Translated, it gives CASSLQAGGTYEQYF.

This clone showed up just a few times. The rearrangement joins TRBV9 to TRBJ1-1; D may be TRBD1 (5 bases). Germline CDR1 is SGDLS and CDR2 is YYNGEE. Deletions cut 0 bases from V and 4 bases from J, with 13 bases between. CDR3 size: 15 residues. CDR3 in amino acids: CASSVGGGGRTEAFF. CDR3 coding DNA: TGTGCCAGCAGCGTAGGGGGCGGCGGGCGCACTGAAGCTTTCTTT.

This clone has only one observation. V gene TRBV6-5 combines with J gene TRBJ1-5, with D maybe TRBD1 (5 bases). V lost 0 bases and J lost 2, with 8 bases in between. Germline values: CDR1 MNHEY, CDR2 SVGAGI. The CDR3 runs to 15 residues. CDR3 amino acids: CASSYSIGGNQPQHF. The CDR3 nucleotides are TGTGCCAGCAGTTACTCTATAGGGGGCAATCAGCCCCAGCATTTT.

This rearrangement joins TRBV7-2 to TRBJ2-1; 9 nucleotides agree with TRBD2. CDR1 is SGHTA, CDR2 FQGNSA, per germline. The CDR3 runs 14 residues. Trimming removed 5 bases from V and 9 bases from J; junction bases left unmatched: 8. CDR3 loop: CASSPWGSGGEQFF. CDR3 in DNA: TGTGCCAGCAGCCCCTGGGGTAGCGGGGGTGAGCAGTTCTTC.

The chain employs TRBV19 and TRBJ1-2, with 10 bases that match TRBD1. Germline lookup yields CDR1 LNHDA and CDR2 SQIVND (reference sequence). The CDR3 has 17 residues. The V segment lost 5 bases and the J segment 4 bases; nucleotides outside the gene matches: 13. CDR3 bases: TGTGCCAGTAGTCCCCCACATGACAGGGGGCCCCTCTATGGCTACACCTTC. Residues: CASSPPHDRGPLYGYTF.

This chain links TRBV5-6 with TRBJ1-1; 11 nucleotides agree with TRBD1. The V segment lost 3 bases and the J segment 4 bases; nucleotides outside the gene matches: 8. Germline V gene lookup returns CDR1 SGHDT and CDR2 YYEEEE. This CDR3 comprises 16 residues. The DNA of the CDR3 is TGTGCCAGCAGCTCCGGACAGGGGGCCTGGGGCACTGAAGCTTTCTTT. Translation gives CASSSGQGAWGTEAFF.

The chain uses TRBV5-4 and TRBJ1-1; maybe TRBD1 (5 bases). The V gene's germline CDR1 is SGHNT and CDR2 YYREEE (reference sequence). The CDR3 totals 14 residues. The V end was cut by 4 bases, the J end by 4 bases, with 14 bases between. CDR3 residues: CASSGWGSGTEAFF. In DNA, the CDR3 is TGTGCCAGCAGCGGCTGGGGGAGTGGCACTGAAGCTTTCTTT.

A word on this clone: The junction departs from the called germline gene at one end, perhaps through a read error. In the same sample, other DNA sequences code for this CDR3. The rearrangement links TRBV7-9 to TRBJ1-1, with a possible D match to TRBD1 (5 bases). Germline assignment: CDR1 SEHNR and CDR2 FQNEAQ (reference sequence). CDR3 length: 14 amino acids. DNA for the CDR3: TGTGCCAGCAGCTTAGGAGTGTCGGACACTGAGGCTTTCTTT. Translated: CASSLGVSDTEAFF.